The entry below describes one TCR beta chain. Its antigen remains unidentified. No much larger clone is present one base from it, and per-base qualities are unavailable. The data originate from a study of blood T cell repertoires in COVID-19 (dated by TCRdb to 2018 to 2020). Study-wide context: Samples from collaborators originated in the United States, Italy and Spain and spanned both the acute and convalescent phases of COVID-19. The dataset comprised deeply sampled blood TCRbeta repertoires from subjects exposed to, actively infected with, or recovered from COVID-19. Where available, HLA class I and class II types were obtained from metadata supplied by the sample provider rather than from assay-based typing. The sample metadata nearly always contained a de-identified subject ID, COVID-19 status, age in years and sex. Samples came from the ongoing ImmuneRACE study (first 160 participants) plus 1,254 subjects from 6 global collaborators. The prospective study material was composed of cDNA or gDNA derived from T cells, B-cell-depleted T cells, or PBMCs. The repertoires were released in a freely available public database intended as a resource for research on the immune response to SARS-CoV-2.

What the study reported, not specific to this receptor: The amount of clinical and demographic metadata varied by source and participant and was provided uncurated.

Germline trimming: 5 bases from V, 7 bases from J; junction bases outside gene matches: 11. The CDR3 numbers 15 residues from cysteine through phenylalanine. This entry keeps only the CDR3 DNA: 45 bases, framed from base 1. CDR1 and CDR2, looked up from the germline V gene, are SNHLY and FYNNEI. TCRbeta CDR3 regions were amplified from genomic DNA using the immunoSEQ Assay, a bias-controlled multiplex PCR. On the study's bioinformatics: Nucleated cell counts per sample were estimated from amplification of reference gene primers within the assay. To quantify the absolute abundance of each unique TCRbeta CDR3 rearrangement, sequence reads were collapsed and filtered. For each sample, productive Simpson clonality was calculated as the square root of Simpson's diversity index over productive rearrangements. TCRdb obtained this table from immuneACCESS and retained in-frame rearrangements with V and J assigned. These tables miss some clones; where compared with another copy, unresolved V genes account for less than half of the shortfall, and the remainder is unexplained. V, J and clone size reflect that table, while D and trimming were determined from the DNA. Across this sample there are 50,000 or so clones, with roughly 91% seen only once. 5.5% to 7.5% of the sample is taken by the ten largest.

The collaborating institutions used their own protocols to collect whole blood in K2EDTA tubes. For TCRbeta analysis, collaborators shipped samples in one of three forms: frozen whole blood, isolated PBMCs, or DNA extracted from either of those sample types. The sample consisted of peripheral blood. The rearrangement joined TRBV2 to TRBJ2-1, and TRBD1 matches 7 of the central bases. This clonotype was sampled from a middle-aged man with active COVID-19. The CDR3 region has the sequence CASSKGQLRANEQFF. The nucleotide sequence is given as TGTGCCAGCAGTAAGGGACAGTTGCGGGCAAATGAGCAGTTCTTC.